This T cell receptor beta chain was documented in a study of T cells in Graves' hyperthyroidism and ophthalmopathy. Newly diagnosed hyperthyroidism patients aged 18 to 65 years had disease lasting under 2 months. Diagnostic decisions used clinical symptoms, serum thyroxine and TRAb, thyroid ultrasound and orbital computed tomography. Amplified regions were TCR beta CDR3 sequences from RNA transcripts. With the HTBI primer set, the TCR CDR3 went through a first round of RT-PCR. TCRdb re-called the multiplex PCR reads through MiXCR, storing one row per CDR3 protein. The sample holds a few hundred thousand distinct CDR3 sequences, 35% to 55% seen once. The V and J ends lost 4 bases and 11 bases respectively, with 14 bases between them. The CDR3 covers 12 residues. Germline loops: CDR1 SGHVS, CDR2 FNYEAQ.

Material: peripheral blood or thyroid tissue (not recorded which). The TCR originated in a woman younger than 35 with Graves' hyperthyroidism. The J gene is TRBJ1-1, the V gene TRBV7-6; TRBD1 might be the D (5 bases). This chain's CDR3 is CASSSGLSGAFF. As DNA, the CDR3 is TGTGCCAGCAGCTCGGGACTGTCTGGGGCTTTCTTT.